This T cell receptor beta chain is drawn from a study of OX40 agonist ivuxolimab in advanced cancers. Measured with immunoSEQ multiplex PCR; TCRdb has only the in-frame clones, and not every one. This table holds about 34,000 clones, roughly 80% found once. The sequencing here drew on CD4+ or CD8+ T cells sorted from blood, taken in a trial of the OX40 agonist ivuxolimab. This receptor was identified in an adult with an advanced solid tumor such as melanoma, head and neck, liver or kidney cancer.

The CDR3 is CASSDYPLKGYEQYF. CDR3 nucleotide sequence: TGTGCCAGCAGTGATTACCCCCTGAAGGGCTACGAGCAGTACTTC. The chain links TRBV6-1 to TRBJ2-7; D ambiguous. The CDR3 is 15 residues long. V lost 3 bases and J lost 3, with 15 bases in between. Germline assignment: CDR1 MNHNS and CDR2 SASEGT.